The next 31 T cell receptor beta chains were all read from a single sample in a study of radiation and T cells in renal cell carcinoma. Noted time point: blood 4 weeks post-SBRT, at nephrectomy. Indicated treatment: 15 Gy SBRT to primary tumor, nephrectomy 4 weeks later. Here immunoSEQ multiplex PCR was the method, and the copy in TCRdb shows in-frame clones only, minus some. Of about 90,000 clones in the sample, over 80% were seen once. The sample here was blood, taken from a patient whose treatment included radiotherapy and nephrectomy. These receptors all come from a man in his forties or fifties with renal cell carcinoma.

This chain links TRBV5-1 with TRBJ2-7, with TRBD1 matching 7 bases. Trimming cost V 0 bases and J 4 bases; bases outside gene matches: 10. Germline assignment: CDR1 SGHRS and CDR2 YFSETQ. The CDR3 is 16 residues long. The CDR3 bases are TGCGCCAGCAGCTTGGCCGCCGAGACAGGGAATTACGAGCAGTACTTC. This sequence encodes CASSLAAETGNYEQYF.

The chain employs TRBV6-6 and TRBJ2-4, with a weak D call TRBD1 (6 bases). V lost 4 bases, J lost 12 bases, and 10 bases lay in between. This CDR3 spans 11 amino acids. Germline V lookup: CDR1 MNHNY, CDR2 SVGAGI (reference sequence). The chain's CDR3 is CASSSGQPQYF. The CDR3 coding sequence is TGTGCCAGCAGTTCTGGACAGCCTCAGTACTTC.

CDR3 protein: CASSETRGAGQPQHF. The CDR3 coding sequence is TGTGCCAGCAGTGAAACCAGGGGCGCAGGGCAGCCCCAGCATTTT. This chain joins TRBV6-1 and TRBJ1-5; D is perhaps TRBD1 (6 bases). From germline, CDR1 is MNHNS and CDR2 SASEGT. V was trimmed by 2 bases and J by 7 bases, leaving 15 bases between them. There are 15 residues in the CDR3.

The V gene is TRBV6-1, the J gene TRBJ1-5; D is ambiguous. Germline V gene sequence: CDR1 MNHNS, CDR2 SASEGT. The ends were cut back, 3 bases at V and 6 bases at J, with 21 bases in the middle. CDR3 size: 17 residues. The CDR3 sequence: CASSDLYGGFLIQPQHF. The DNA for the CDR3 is TGTGCCAGCAGTGACTTGTACGGAGGGTTTCTGATTCAGCCCCAGCATTTT.

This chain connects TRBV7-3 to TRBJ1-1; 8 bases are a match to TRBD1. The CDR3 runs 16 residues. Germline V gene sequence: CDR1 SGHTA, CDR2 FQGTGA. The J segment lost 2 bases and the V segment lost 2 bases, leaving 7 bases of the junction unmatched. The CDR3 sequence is CASSLGQGGGNTEAFF. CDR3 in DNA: TGTGCCAGCAGCTTAGGACAGGGCGGAGGAAACACTGAAGCTTTCTTT. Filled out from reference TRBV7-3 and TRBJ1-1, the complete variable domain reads GAGVSQTPSNKVTEKGKYVELRCDPISGHTALYWYRQSLGQGPEFLIYFQGTGAADDSGLPNDRFFAVRPEGSVSTLKIQRTERGDSAVYLCASSLGQGGGNTEAFFGQGTRLTVV.

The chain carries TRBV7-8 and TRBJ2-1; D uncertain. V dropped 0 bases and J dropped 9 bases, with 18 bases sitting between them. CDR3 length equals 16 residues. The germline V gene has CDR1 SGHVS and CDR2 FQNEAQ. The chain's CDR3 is CASSLAQRAPLAEQFF. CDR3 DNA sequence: TGTGCCAGCAGCTTAGCGCAACGGGCCCCCCTGGCTGAGCAGTTCTTC.

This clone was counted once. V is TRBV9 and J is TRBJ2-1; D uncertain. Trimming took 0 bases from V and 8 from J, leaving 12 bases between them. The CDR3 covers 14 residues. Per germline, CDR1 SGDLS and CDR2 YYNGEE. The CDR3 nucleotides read TGTGCCAGCAGCGTAGTATTCCTATACGATGAGCAGTTCTTC. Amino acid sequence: CASSVVFLYDEQFF.

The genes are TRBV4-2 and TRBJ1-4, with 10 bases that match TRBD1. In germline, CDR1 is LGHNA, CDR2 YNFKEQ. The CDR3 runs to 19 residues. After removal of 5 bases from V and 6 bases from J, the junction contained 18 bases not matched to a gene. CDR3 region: CASSTPGTGVNWGDEKLFF. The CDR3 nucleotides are TGTGCCAGCAGCACCCCCGGGACAGGGGTTAATTGGGGTGATGAAAAACTGTTTTTT.

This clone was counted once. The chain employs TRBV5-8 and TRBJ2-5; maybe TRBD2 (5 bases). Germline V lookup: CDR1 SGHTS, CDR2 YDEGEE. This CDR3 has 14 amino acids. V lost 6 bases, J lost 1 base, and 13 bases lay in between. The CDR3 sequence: CASTRGQAQETQYF. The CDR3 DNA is TGTGCCAGCACCCGAGGGCAGGCCCAAGAGACCCAGTACTTC.

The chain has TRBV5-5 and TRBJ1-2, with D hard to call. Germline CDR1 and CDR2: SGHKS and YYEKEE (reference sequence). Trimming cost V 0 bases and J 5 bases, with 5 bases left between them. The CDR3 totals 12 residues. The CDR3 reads CASSLGSYGYTF. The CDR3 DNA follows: TGTGCCAGCAGCTTGGGTAGTTATGGCTACACCTTC.

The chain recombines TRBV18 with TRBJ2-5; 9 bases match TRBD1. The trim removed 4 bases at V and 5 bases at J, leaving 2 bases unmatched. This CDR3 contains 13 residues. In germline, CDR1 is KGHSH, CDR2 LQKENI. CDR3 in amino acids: CASSRDRVETQYF. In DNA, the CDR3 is TGTGCCAGCTCACGGGACAGGGTGGAGACCCAGTACTTC.

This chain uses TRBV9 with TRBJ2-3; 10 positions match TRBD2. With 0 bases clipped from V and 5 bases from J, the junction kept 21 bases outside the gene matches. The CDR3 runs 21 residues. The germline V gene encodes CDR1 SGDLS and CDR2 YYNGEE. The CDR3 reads CASSVAGGRPSGGASIDTQYF. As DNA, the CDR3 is TGTGCCAGCAGCGTAGCCGGCGGGAGGCCCAGCGGGGGGGCCTCGATAGATACGCAGTATTTT.

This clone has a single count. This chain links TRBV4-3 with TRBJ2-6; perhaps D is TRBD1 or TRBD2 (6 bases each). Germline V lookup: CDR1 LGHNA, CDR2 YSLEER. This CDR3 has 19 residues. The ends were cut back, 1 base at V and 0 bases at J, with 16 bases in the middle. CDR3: CASSQGVGRGLSGANVLTF. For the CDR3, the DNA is TGCGCCAGCAGCCAAGGAGTGGGCAGGGGACTCTCTGGGGCCAACGTCCTGACTTTC.

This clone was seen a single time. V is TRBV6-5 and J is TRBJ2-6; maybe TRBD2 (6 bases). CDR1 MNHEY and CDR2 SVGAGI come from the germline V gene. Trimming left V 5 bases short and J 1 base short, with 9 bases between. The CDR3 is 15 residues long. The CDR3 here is CASSPAGSGANVLTF. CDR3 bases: TGTGCCAGCAGTCCCGCGGGGTCTGGGGCCAACGTCCTGACTTTC.

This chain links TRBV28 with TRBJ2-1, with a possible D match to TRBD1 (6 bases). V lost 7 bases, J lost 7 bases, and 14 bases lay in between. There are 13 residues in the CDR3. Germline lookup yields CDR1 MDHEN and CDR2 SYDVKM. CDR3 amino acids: CASTPGTLNEQFF. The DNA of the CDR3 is TGTGCCAGCACCCCCGGGACACTTAATGAGCAGTTCTTC. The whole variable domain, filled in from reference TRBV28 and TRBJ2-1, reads DVKVTQSSRYLVKRTGEKVFLECVQDMDHENMFWYRQDPGLGLRLIYFSYDVKMKEKGDIPEGYSVSREKKERFSLILESASTNQTSMYLCASTPGTLNEQFFGPGTRLTVL.

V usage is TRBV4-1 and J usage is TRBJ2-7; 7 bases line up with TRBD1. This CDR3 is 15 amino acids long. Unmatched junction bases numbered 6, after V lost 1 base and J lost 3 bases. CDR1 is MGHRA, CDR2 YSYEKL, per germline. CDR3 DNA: TGCGCCAGCAGCCAAGTTGAAACAGGGGACTACGAGCAGTACTTC. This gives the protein CASSQVETGDYEQYF.

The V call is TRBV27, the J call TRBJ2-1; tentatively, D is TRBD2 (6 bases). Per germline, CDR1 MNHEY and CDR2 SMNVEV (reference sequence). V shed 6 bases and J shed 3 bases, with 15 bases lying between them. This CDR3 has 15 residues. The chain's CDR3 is CASRLFSGRYNEQFF. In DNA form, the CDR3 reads TGTGCCAGCAGACTATTTAGCGGCCGCTACAATGAGCAGTTCTTC.

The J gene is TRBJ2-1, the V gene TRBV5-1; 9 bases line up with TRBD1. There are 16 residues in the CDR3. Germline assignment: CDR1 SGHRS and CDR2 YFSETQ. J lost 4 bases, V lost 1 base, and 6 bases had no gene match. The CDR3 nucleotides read TGCGCCAGCAGCTTGTTGTCGGGACAGGGATACAATGAGCAGTTCTTC. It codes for CASSLLSGQGYNEQFF.

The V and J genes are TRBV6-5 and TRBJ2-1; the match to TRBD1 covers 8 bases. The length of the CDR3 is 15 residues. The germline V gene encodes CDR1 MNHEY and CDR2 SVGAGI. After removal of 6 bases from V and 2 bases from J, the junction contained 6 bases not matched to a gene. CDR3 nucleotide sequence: TGTGCCAGCAGCCTCAGGGGGCGCCCCTACAATGAGCAGTTCTTC. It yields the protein CASSLRGRPYNEQFF.

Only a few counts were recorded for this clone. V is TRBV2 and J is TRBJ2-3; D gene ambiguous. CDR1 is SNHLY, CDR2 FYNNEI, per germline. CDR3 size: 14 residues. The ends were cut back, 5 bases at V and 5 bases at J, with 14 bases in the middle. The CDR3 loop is CASSTMGSGDTQYF. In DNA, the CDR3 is TGTGCCAGCAGTACTATGGGCTCCGGAGATACGCAGTATTTT.

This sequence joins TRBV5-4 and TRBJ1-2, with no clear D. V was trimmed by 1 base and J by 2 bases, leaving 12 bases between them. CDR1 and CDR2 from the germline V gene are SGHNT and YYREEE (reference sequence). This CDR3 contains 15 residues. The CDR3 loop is CASSLFHLDNYGYTF. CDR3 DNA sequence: TGTGCCAGCAGCTTGTTCCACCTGGACAACTATGGCTACACCTTC.

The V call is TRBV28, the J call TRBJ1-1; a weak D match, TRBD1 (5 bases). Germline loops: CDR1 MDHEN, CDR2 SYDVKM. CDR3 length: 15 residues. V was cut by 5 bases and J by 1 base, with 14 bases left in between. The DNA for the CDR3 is TGTGCCAGCAGTGAAATCGGGGGGTCGAACACTGAAGCTTTCTTT. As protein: CASSEIGGSNTEAFF.

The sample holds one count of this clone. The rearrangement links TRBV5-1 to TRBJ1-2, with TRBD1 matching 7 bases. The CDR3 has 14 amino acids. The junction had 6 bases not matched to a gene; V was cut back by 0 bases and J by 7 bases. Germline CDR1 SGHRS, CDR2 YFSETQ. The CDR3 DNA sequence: TGCGCCAGCAGCTTGGGGTTTGACAGGGTTGGCTACACCTTC. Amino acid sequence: CASSLGFDRVGYTF.

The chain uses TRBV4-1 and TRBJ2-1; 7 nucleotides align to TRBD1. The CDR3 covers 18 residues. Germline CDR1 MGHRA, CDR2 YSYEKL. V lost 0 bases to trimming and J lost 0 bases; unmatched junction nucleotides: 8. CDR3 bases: TGCGCCAGCAGCCAAGATAGGGGGCGGGCAGGCTCCTACAATGAGCAGTTCTTC. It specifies CASSQDRGRAGSYNEQFF.

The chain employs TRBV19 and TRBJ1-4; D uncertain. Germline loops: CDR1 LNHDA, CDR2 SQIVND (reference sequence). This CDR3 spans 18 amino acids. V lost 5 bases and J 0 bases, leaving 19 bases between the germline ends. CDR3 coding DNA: TGTGCCAGTAGTGGCCCCCGGGCGAGCGTTTCAACTAATGAAAAACTGTTTTTT. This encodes CASSGPRASVSTNEKLFF.

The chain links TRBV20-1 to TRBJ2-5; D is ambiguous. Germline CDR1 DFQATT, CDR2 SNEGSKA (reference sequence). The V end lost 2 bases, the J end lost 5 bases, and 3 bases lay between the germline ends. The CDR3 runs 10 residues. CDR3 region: CSARFETQYF. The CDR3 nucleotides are TGCAGTGCTAGATTCGAGACCCAGTACTTC.

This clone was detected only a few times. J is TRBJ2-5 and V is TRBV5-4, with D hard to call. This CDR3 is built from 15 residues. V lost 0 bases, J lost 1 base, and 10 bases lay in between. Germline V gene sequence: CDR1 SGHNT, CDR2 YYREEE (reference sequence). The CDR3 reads CASSLAFGPQETQYF. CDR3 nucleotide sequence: TGTGCCAGCAGCTTGGCTTTTGGGCCCCAAGAGACCCAGTACTTC.

The CDR3 bases are TGCGCCAGCAGCCAGGACTACTCTGGAAACACCATATATTTT. It translates to CASSQDYSGNTIYF. J is TRBJ1-3 and V is TRBV4-3; D not resolved. V was cut by 3 bases and J by 0 bases, with 6 bases left in between. Germline V gene sequence: CDR1 LGHNA, CDR2 YSLEER. The CDR3 is 14 residues long.

CDR3: CASSEEPSGSNYEQYF. In DNA form, the CDR3 reads TGTGCCAGCAGCGAAGAGCCTAGCGGCAGTAACTACGAGCAGTACTTC. The gene calls are TRBV7-6 and TRBJ2-7, with 7 bases that match TRBD2. The germline CDR1 and CDR2 sequences are SGHVS and FNYEAQ. This CDR3 contains 16 residues. The trim removed 5 bases at V and 3 bases at J, leaving 13 bases unmatched.

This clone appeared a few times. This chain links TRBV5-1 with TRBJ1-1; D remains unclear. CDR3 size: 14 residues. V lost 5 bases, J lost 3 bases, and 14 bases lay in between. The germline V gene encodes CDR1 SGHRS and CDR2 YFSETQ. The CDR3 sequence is CASRPRTGHTEAFF. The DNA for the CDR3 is TGCGCCAGCAGACCCAGGACTGGACACACTGAAGCTTTCTTT.

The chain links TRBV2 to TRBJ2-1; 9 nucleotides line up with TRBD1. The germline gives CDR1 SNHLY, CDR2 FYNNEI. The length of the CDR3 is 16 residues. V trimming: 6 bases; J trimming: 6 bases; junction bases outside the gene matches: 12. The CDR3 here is CASRAPGGQGANEQFF. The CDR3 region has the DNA TGTGCCAGCAGGGCCCCAGGGGGACAGGGAGCCAATGAGCAGTTCTTC.